This T cell receptor beta chain was captured by sequencing in a study of blood T cell repertoires in COVID-19. Looking at the study overall: PBMCs, B-cell-depleted T cells, or T cells provided the cDNA or gDNA that made up the material.

Participants were aged roughly 18 to 90 years, lived in under 30 US areas, and enrolled virtually. Authors' data handling: Scientists estimated how many nucleated cells there were by amplifying reference gene primers. Some clones are missing from TCRdb's copy, which holds only in-frame ones; the method was immunoSEQ multiplex PCR. That table gives V, J and clone size, and the DNA gave D and trimming. The data show about 300,000 clones, with approximately 90% seen just once and roughly 4% held by the top ten. Between the trimmed V and J ends, which lost 0 bases and 5 bases, there was a span of 5 bases. The CDR3 length is 13 residues. Germline V CDR1 and CDR2: MRHNA, SNTAGT.

This TCR was recovered from a man aged 25-45 years who had recovered from COVID-19. Sequences were obtained from PBMCs or T cells enriched from blood (not recorded which). The V call is TRBV6-4, the J call TRBJ2-1; D uncertain. The CDR3 region has the DNA TGTGCCAGCAGTGACTCGACTCACAATGAGCAGTTCTTC. Translation gives CASSDSTHNEQFF.